This T cell receptor (beta chain) was sequenced for a study of blood T cell repertoires in COVID-19. Overall study: COVID-19 samples, acute and convalescent, were from the United States, Italy and Spain. From T cells, B-cell-depleted T cells, or PBMCs came the material, which was cDNA or gDNA.

Germline lookup yields CDR1 SGHNT and CDR2 YENEEA. V shed 0 bases and J shed 1 base, with 7 bases lying between them. The CDR3 runs to 14 residues. Enrolled through a virtual design, the participants were between about 18 and 100 years of age and came from 24 US areas. Sequencing used immunoSEQ multiplex PCR; TCRdb keeps in-frame clones, though not all of them. The sample contains about 370,000 clones, around 89% of which appear only once. The source is a man aged 18 to 29 who had recovered from COVID-19. The chain uses TRBV11-3 and TRBJ2-7; D is possibly TRBD2 (5 bases). The sample consisted of PBMCs or T cells enriched from blood (not recorded which). The CDR3 protein is CASSLDPGSYEQYF. CDR3 coding DNA: TGTGCCAGCAGCTTAGATCCGGGGTCCTACGAGCAGTACTTC. The full variable domain, rest sourced from reference TRBV11-3 and TRBJ2-7, is EAGVVQSPRYKIIEKKQPVAFWCNPISGHNTLYWYLQNLGQGPELLIRYENEEAVDDSQLPKDRFSAERLKGVDSTLKIQPAELGDSAVYLCASSLDPGSYEQYFGPGTRLTVT.